These 27 T cell receptor beta chains originate from one sample sequenced in a study of blood T cells in healthy people across ages. Together with a sample-barcoded 5' primer, a J-beta primer mix was included in a second PCR lasting roughly 6 to 12 cycles. MiXCR, applied by TCRdb to the 5' RACE reads, yields one record per CDR3 protein. The sample has roughly 1.7 million distinct CDR3 sequences, about 35% seen once. The sequenced sample consisted of blood. These receptors came from a woman aged 25 to 39 in good health.

This clonotype was seen a few times. The chain links TRBV5-1 to TRBJ2-5; TRBD2 matches 7 bases. Per germline, CDR1 SGHRS and CDR2 YFSETQ. The CDR3 loop spans 19 amino acids. Germline trimming cut 2 bases from V and 4 bases from J; bases unmatched to any gene: 20. CDR3 DNA: TGCGCCAGCAGCTTAGTCGGAGACCTGGTAGAGGGAGGGAGAGAGACCCAGTACTTC. Translating it yields CASSLVGDLVEGGRETQYF.

The chain couples TRBV20-1 to TRBJ2-1, with D possibly being TRBD1 (7 bases). Germline V CDR1 and CDR2: DFQATT, SNEGSKA (reference sequence). The CDR3 consists of 19 residues. V was clipped by 6 bases and J by 2 bases, with 29 bases between them. In DNA, the CDR3 is TGCAGTGCACAAGTCAGGGGGGCTTTACCATATCTGACCTACAATGAGCAGTTCTTC. Translating it yields CSAQVRGALPYLTYNEQFF.

This clonotype was recorded a few times. The DNA for the CDR3 is TGTGCCACCAGCAGAGTTAGCGGGGCAGCCAACACCGGGGAGCTGTTTTTT. It specifies CATSRVSGAANTGELFF. The chain is built from TRBV15 and TRBJ2-2, with TRBD2 matching over 8 bases. Germline assignment: CDR1 LNHNV and CDR2 YYDKDF (reference sequence). V gave up 1 base and J gave up 2 bases; unmatched junction bases: 6. This CDR3 region has 17 residues.

This clonotype was counted a few times. A much larger clone differs from this one at a single base, so this may be a read error. The chain links TRBV20-1 to TRBJ2-3; D gene uncertain. This CDR3 region has 12 residues. The V gene's germline CDR1 is DFQATT and CDR2 SNEGSKA (reference sequence). In nucleotides, the CDR3 is TGCATTGCTAGAGGTCCCACAGATACGCAGTATTTT. Protein sequence: CIARGPTDTQYF.

This clonotype occurred a few times. The gene calls are TRBV5-5 and TRBJ2-7; weak D call: TRBD1 (5 bases). CDR3 length: 15 residues. Germline V lookup: CDR1 SGHKS, CDR2 YYEKEE (reference sequence). V was shortened by 0 bases and J by 2 bases, with 12 bases between the two germline ends. DNA of the CDR3: TGTGCCAGCAGCTTGGCTTTTACAGGAGCCTACGAGCAGTACTTC. It specifies CASSLAFTGAYEQYF.

The chain has TRBV9 and TRBJ2-3, with D tentatively TRBD1 or TRBD2 (7 bases each). Germline-derived CDR1 and CDR2 are SGDLS and YYNGEE. The CDR3 runs 17 residues. Trimming cost V 3 bases and J 2 bases, with 19 bases left between them. This CDR3 reads CASSGEGRGPPTDTQYF. The DNA of the CDR3 is TGTGCCAGCAGCGGGGAGGGTAGGGGGCCGCCCACAGATACGCAGTATTTT.

The J gene is TRBJ2-1, the V gene TRBV5-1; D perhaps matches TRBD2 (5 bases). The V gene's germline CDR1 is SGHRS and CDR2 YFSETQ. V dropped 7 bases and J dropped 8 bases, with 10 bases sitting between them. This CDR3 has 11 amino acids. As DNA, the CDR3 is TGCGCCAGCGGCCCCGGGGATGAGCAGTTCTTC. Translation gives CASGPGDEQFF. Full variable domain (outside the CDR3, taken from reference TRBV5-1 and TRBJ2-1): KAGVTQTPRYLIKTRGQQVTLSCSPISGHRSVSWYQQTPGQGLQFLFEYFSETQRNKGNFPGRFSGRQFSNSRSEMNVSTLELGDSALYLCASGPGDEQFFGPGTRLTVL.

This clonotype was observed many times. The chain carries TRBV12-3 or TRBV12-4 and TRBJ2-1; D is perhaps TRBD2 (6 bases). V lost 5 bases and J lost 2, with 13 bases in between. The CDR3 has 15 amino acids. CDR3 in amino acids: CASSTRDSTYNEQFF. The CDR3, as DNA: TGTGCCAGCAGTACACGGGACTCGACCTACAATGAGCAGTTCTTC.

Many counts were recorded for this clonotype. The gene calls are TRBV7-8 and TRBJ2-7; D is possibly TRBD1 or TRBD2 (6 bases each). Between the trimmed V and J ends, which lost 8 bases and 6 bases, there was a span of 14 bases. There are 12 residues in the CDR3. The germline V gene has CDR1 SGHVS and CDR2 FQNEAQ. The CDR3 DNA reads TGTGCCAGCGTCGGATCGGGGGCCGAGCAGTACTTC. As protein: CASVGSGAEQYF.

This clonotype was observed many times. V gene TRBV4-1 combines with J gene TRBJ2-3; unclear D gene. The CDR3 runs to 13 residues. Germline V gene data show CDR1 as MGHRA and CDR2 as YSYEKL. Between the trimmed V and J ends, which lost 0 bases and 4 bases, there was a span of 5 bases. CDR3 in amino acids: CASSQDPADTQYF. The CDR3 bases are TGCGCCAGCAGCCAAGATCCTGCAGATACGCAGTATTTT.

V gene TRBV6-5 combines with J gene TRBJ2-5; no clear D. The CDR3 covers 13 residues. V was cut by 5 bases and J by 5 bases, with 12 bases left in between. Germline-derived CDR1 and CDR2 are MNHEY and SVGAGI. Here the CDR3 reads CASSPPEWETQYF. The CDR3 nucleotides read TGTGCCAGCAGTCCACCGGAATGGGAGACCCAGTACTTC.

This clonotype has only a few counts. CDR3: CASSNLDREWFGYTF. The CDR3 bases are TGTGCCAGCAGTAACTTGGACAGGGAGTGGTTTGGCTACACCTTC. J is TRBJ1-2 and V is TRBV2, with 8 bases that match TRBD1. The CDR3 extends over 15 amino acids. Trimming cost V 5 bases and J 7 bases; bases outside gene matches: 12. Germline V CDR1 and CDR2: SNHLY, FYNNEI.

J is TRBJ2-3 and V is TRBV27; TRBD2 matches at 7 bases. The junction had 14 bases not matched to a gene; V was cut back by 5 bases and J by 6 bases. The germline V gene has CDR1 MNHEY and CDR2 SMNVEV (reference sequence). CDR3 length: 16 residues. The CDR3 loop reads CASSKRPGGRMDTQYF. The CDR3 coding sequence is TGTGCCAGCAGTAAAAGGCCCGGCGGGAGAATGGATACGCAGTATTTT.

Comment on this clonotype: The junction differs from germline at one of its ends, possibly a read error. The chain joins TRBV4-2 to TRBJ2-5; 10 bases agree with TRBD2. Germline lookup yields CDR1 LGHNA and CDR2 YNFKEQ. This CDR3 is built from 17 residues. CDR3 residues: CASSQEPSGRLQEAQYF. As DNA, the CDR3 is TGTGCCAGCAGCCAAGAGCCTAGCGGGAGATTGCAAGAGGCCCAGTACTTC.

This sequence joins TRBV21-1 and TRBJ2-2; the table names TRBD1, a call not compared with the DNA. TRBV21-1 is reported as a pseudogene. CDR3 length equals 21 residues. CDR3 DNA: TGTGCCAGCAGCCGACAGGTTCTGGGTGCGGGGCACAAAGAGAACACCGGGGAGCTGTTTTTT. The encoded protein is CASSRQVLGAGHKENTGELFF.

The V and J genes are TRBV7-8 and TRBJ2-7; 7 nucleotides align to TRBD2. This CDR3 spans 16 amino acids. V was clipped by 1 base and J by 0 bases; unmatched bases: 6. The germline V gene has CDR1 SGHVS and CDR2 FQNEAQ. This CDR3 reads CASSLGGGLSSYEQYF. CDR3 DNA sequence: TGTGCCAGCAGCTTAGGCGGGGGACTTAGCTCCTACGAGCAGTACTTC.

The V call is TRBV15, the J call TRBJ2-3; 14 nucleotides line up with TRBD2. Losses at the gene ends were 0 bases for V and 8 bases for J; bases not matched to a gene: 4. Germline V gene lookup returns CDR1 LNHNV and CDR2 YYDKDF (reference sequence). The CDR3 extends over 16 amino acids. The CDR3 is CATSRETGTSGGTQYF. In DNA form, the CDR3 reads TGTGCCACCAGCAGAGAAACCGGGACTAGCGGGGGTACGCAGTATTTT.

The chain has TRBV28 and TRBJ2-1, with no clear D. Deletions cut 6 bases from V and 10 bases from J, with 13 bases between. CDR1 and CDR2 (germline): MDHEN, SYDVKM. The CDR3 is 12 amino acids. CDR3 coding DNA: TGTGCCAGCAGCCAGTTTCAAAGGGAGCAGTTCTTC. It translates to CASSQFQREQFF.

The chain is built from TRBV5-1 and TRBJ2-1, with a tentative D call TRBD2 (5 bases). The CDR3 sequence is 18 residues long. CDR1 is SGHRS, CDR2 YFSETQ, per germline. The V gene lost 2 bases and the J gene lost 5 bases, with 23 bases spanning the gap. CDR3 in DNA: TGCGCCAGCAGCTTCAGCCTAGGTATAAGTCTGGGAGACAATGAGCAGTTCTTC. This gives the protein CASSFSLGISLGDNEQFF.

The genes are TRBV7-9 and TRBJ2-5; the match to TRBD1 covers 10 bases. Germline CDR1 is SEHNR and CDR2 is FQNEAQ (reference sequence). The length of the CDR3 is 17 residues. V lost 4 bases and J lost 1; bases outside the gene matches: 9. This CDR3 reads CASSSQGQGLAQETQYF. CDR3 bases: TGTGCCAGCAGCTCCCAGGGACAGGGGCTTGCCCAAGAGACCCAGTACTTC.

The V and J genes are TRBV9 and TRBJ2-1, with TRBD2 matching over 12 bases. This CDR3 spans 19 amino acids. V lost 2 bases, J lost 0 bases, and 9 bases stayed unmatched. Looked up from germline, CDR1 is SGDLS and CDR2 is YYNGEE. CDR3 in amino acids: CASSVRTSGATSSYNEQFF. In nucleotides, the CDR3 is TGTGCCAGCAGCGTCCGGACTAGCGGGGCGACAAGCTCCTACAATGAGCAGTTCTTC.

This clonotype has a handful of counts. The chain has TRBV18 and TRBJ1-1; TRBD1 agrees at 10 bases. The CDR3 sequence is 14 residues long. The V segment lost 6 bases and the J segment 4 bases; nucleotides outside the gene matches: 5. From germline, CDR1 is KGHSH and CDR2 LQKENI. CDR3 residues: CASSGQGGSTEAFF. The CDR3 DNA reads TGTGCCAGCTCCGGACAGGGGGGGAGCACTGAAGCTTTCTTT.

V and J are TRBV5-6 and TRBJ2-7; D gene ambiguous. The CDR3 runs 14 residues. Between the trimmed V and J ends, which lost 1 base and 2 bases, there was a span of 10 bases. The V gene's germline CDR1 is SGHDT and CDR2 YYEEEE. In DNA form, the CDR3 reads TGTGCCAGCAGCTTGTCCAGTTCCACCTACGAGCAGTACTTC. Translating it yields CASSLSSSTYEQYF.

This clonotype came up a few times. The chain combines TRBV6-6 with TRBJ1-4; TRBD1 aligns across 7 bases. Germline V lookup: CDR1 MNHNY, CDR2 SVGAGI (reference sequence). This CDR3 is 11 amino acids long. Trimming removed 7 bases from V and 14 bases from J; junction bases left unmatched: 7. The CDR3 DNA reads TGTGCCAGCAAAAAGGACAGGTCGCTGTTTTTT. This codes for CASKKDRSLFF.

Only a few counts were recorded for this clonotype. The chain joins TRBV29-1 to TRBJ1-6; 8 nucleotides match TRBD1. The CDR3 covers 12 residues. V dropped 7 bases and J dropped 9; count of bases not matched to a gene: 5. Germline V gene data show CDR1 as SQVTM and CDR2 as ANQGSEA. The CDR3 spells CSGDRGFSPLHF. The CDR3 bases are TGCAGCGGTGACAGGGGATTTTCACCCCTCCACTTT.

For the CDR3, the DNA is TGTGCCAGCAGCTTAACAGGGGGCGACAGCAATCAGCCCCAGCATTTT. It codes for CASSLTGGDSNQPQHF. The genes are TRBV7-2 and TRBJ1-5, with 9 positions matching TRBD1. In germline, CDR1 is SGHTA, CDR2 FQGNSA. J lost 1 base, V lost 2 bases, and 3 bases had no gene match. The CDR3 length is 16 residues.

As concerns this clonotype: One end of the junction varies from germline; a read error may be responsible. This chain uses TRBV20-1 with TRBJ2-1; either TRBD1 or TRBD2 may supply D (5 bases each). Germline-derived CDR1 and CDR2 are DFQATT and SNEGSKA (reference sequence). This CDR3 is built from 13 residues. The CDR3 is CSAGRLSHNEQFF. The CDR3 DNA reads as TGCAGTGCGGGACGACTCTCCCACAATGAGCAGTTCTTC.